A selection of T cell receptor beta chains follows, all from one sample in a study of shared clonotypes between healthy human individuals. Method: immunoSEQ multiplex PCR; TCRdb's copy keeps in-frame clones and lacks some. The table includes millions of clones, roughly 96% detected once. The source material was naive CD4+ T cells sorted from blood. All receptors come from a man between 18 and 29 years old in good health. Both conserved end residues are part of each CDR3. Fields, in order: V gene, clone size, D gene, J gene, CDR3 protein, CDR3 DNA. The D gene is left open where the match is weak. Clone size is shown for a subset of rows, as once, few, many or a class of expanded clone.

TRBV6-1	-	TRBD1	TRBJ1-3	CASRGQGSPGNTIYF	TGTGCCAGCCGTGGACAGGGTTCGCCTGGAAACACCATATATTTT
TRBV6-1	-	-	TRBJ2-1	CASSEDTPNEQFF	TGTGCCAGCAGTGAGGACACTCCCAATGAGCAGTTCTTC
TRBV5-8	-	-	TRBJ1-3	CASSLFRSSSGNTIYF	TGTGCCAGCAGCTTGTTCCGGAGCTCCTCTGGAAACACCATATATTTT
TRBV6-1	-	TRBD1	TRBJ1-2	CASSPGQGIYGYTF	TGTGCCAGCAGTCCGGGACAGGGAATTTATGGCTACACCTTC
TRBV7-2	-	-	TRBJ2-3	CASSLAAASVSDTQYF	TGTGCCAGCAGCTTAGCCGCGGCTAGCGTGTCAGATACGCAGTATTTT
TRBV29-1	-	TRBD1	TRBJ2-1	CSVERGGASYNEQFF	TGCAGCGTTGAAAGAGGGGGCGCGTCCTACAATGAGCAGTTCTTC
TRBV6-6	-	-	TRBJ2-1	CASSRGGNEQFF	TGTGCCAGCAGTCGAGGGGGTAATGAGCAGTTCTTC
TRBV6-5	-	-	TRBJ2-5	CASTRGIRETQYF	TGTGCCAGCACTCGCGGGATTCGGGAGACCCAGTACTTC
TRBV4-3	-	TRBD1	TRBJ2-7	CASSRDSSYEQYF	TGCGCCAGCAGTCGGGACAGTTCCTACGAGCAGTACTTC
TRBV4-3	-	-	TRBJ1-4	CASSPSGWDEKLFF	TGCGCCAGCAGTCCCTCGGGTTGGGACGAAAAACTGTTTTTT
TRBV5-1	-	-	TRBJ2-7	CASSLGQAAYEQYF	TGCGCCAGCAGCTTGGGACAGGCCGCCTACGAGCAGTACTTC
TRBV11-2	-	-	TRBJ1-6	CASSFDFSGGSPLHF	TGTGCCAGCAGCTTCGACTTCTCAGGTGGATCACCCCTCCACTTT
TRBV5-1	-	-	TRBJ1-1	CASSLDGGGTEAFF	TGCGCCAGCAGCTTGGATGGAGGGGGCACTGAAGCTTTCTTT
TRBV6-6	-	-	TRBJ2-4	CASSKAGTEKNIQYF	TGTGCCAGCAGCAAAGCCGGGACCGAAAAAAACATTCAGTACTTC
TRBV28	-	-	TRBJ1-5	CASSLGGTTYQPQHF	TGTGCCAGCAGTTTAGGAGGGACAACTTATCAGCCCCAGCATTTT
TRBV5-1	-	-	TRBJ1-6	CASSLEAGDNSPLHF	TGCGCCAGCAGCTTGGAAGCAGGAGATAATTCACCCCTCCACTTT
TRBV18	-	-	TRBJ2-7	CASSPSAYEQYF	TGTGCCAGCTCACCCAGCGCTTATGAGCAGTACTTC
TRBV7-6	-	TRBD2	TRBJ2-2	CASSFSGTSPKNTGELFF	TGTGCCAGCAGCTTCTCCGGGACTAGCCCCAAAAACACCGGGGAGCTGTTTTTT
TRBV6-6	-	TRBD2	TRBJ2-1	CASRRTSGSYNEQFF	TGTGCCAGCAGGCGGACTAGCGGGAGCTACAATGAGCAGTTCTTC
TRBV18	-	-	TRBJ2-5	CASSPLLTGTQETQYF	TGTGCCAGCTCACCACTCCTTACTGGGACCCAAGAGACCCAGTACTTC
TRBV9	-	-	TRBJ2-5	CASSLSGETQYF	TGTGCCAGCAGCTTGAGTGGAGAGACCCAGTACTTC
TRBV7-2	-	-	TRBJ2-3	CASSLGTSTDTQYF	TGTGCCAGCAGCTTAGGGACTTCCACAGATACGCAGTATTTT
TRBV11-2	-	-	TRBJ2-5	CASSLRVGPSETQYF	TGTGCCAGCAGCTTACGGGTAGGCCCTTCGGAGACCCAGTACTTC
TRBV6-5	-	-	TRBJ2-6	CASSGARGANVLTF	TGTGCCAGCAGTGGGGCGCGCGGGGCCAACGTCCTGACTTTC
TRBV4-1	-	-	TRBJ2-2	CASSGYGPLRDTGELFF	TGCGCCAGCAGCGGTTACGGGCCCCTAAGGGACACCGGGGAGCTGTTTTTT
TRBV30	once	-	TRBJ1-3	CAWKRGGNTIYF	TGTGCCTGGAAACGAGGAGGAAACACCATATATTTT
TRBV25-1	-	-	TRBJ2-5	CASSDIGRQETQYF	TGTGCCAGCAGTGACATCGGCAGACAAGAGACCCAGTACTTC
TRBV6-1	-	TRBD2	TRBJ2-1	CASSEVGGRAYNEQFF	TGTGCCAGCAGTGAAGTGGGAGGGAGGGCCTACAATGAGCAGTTCTTC
TRBV2	-	TRBD2	TRBJ2-3	CASSGEGFPSTDTQYF	TGTGCCAGCAGTGGGGAGGGATTTCCTAGCACAGATACGCAGTATTTT
TRBV6-5	-	-	TRBJ2-5	CASSYSRASGSETQYF	TGTGCCAGCAGTTACTCGAGGGCTAGTGGGAGCGAGACCCAGTACTTC
TRBV4-1	-	-	TRBJ2-7	CASSQADLPHEQYF	TGCGCCAGCAGCCAAGCCGACTTGCCCCACGAGCAGTACTTC
TRBV7-9	-	-	TRBJ1-4	CASSRNLQSTNEKLFF	TGTGCCAGCAGCCGTAACTTACAGTCAACTAATGAAAAACTGTTTTTT
TRBV30	-	TRBD1	TRBJ1-2	CAWSVVPSGGDGYTF	TGTGCCTGGAGTGTAGTTCCATCAGGGGGCGATGGCTACACCTTC
TRBV9	-	TRBD2	TRBJ2-2	CASSALAGLNTGELFF	TGTGCCAGCAGCGCCTTGGCGGGACTAAACACCGGGGAGCTGTTTTTT
TRBV9	-	-	TRBJ2-3	CATSGDTLTDTQYF	TGTGCCACAAGCGGGGACACACTCACAGATACGCAGTATTTT
TRBV11-2	-	-	TRBJ1-1	CASSLAGGLTEAFF	TGTGCCAGCAGCTTAGCCGGGGGGTTAACTGAAGCTTTCTTT
TRBV6-6	-	TRBD1	TRBJ1-1	CATRDRGGLNTEAFF	TGTGCCACCCGGGACAGGGGGGGTTTAAACACTGAAGCTTTCTTT
TRBV5-6	-	TRBD1	TRBJ1-2	CASSPVYPGTGFYGYTF	TGTGCCAGCAGCCCGGTATACCCCGGGACAGGGTTCTATGGCTACACCTTC
TRBV28	once	-	TRBJ1-3	CASSFAGVDSGNTIYF	TGTGCCAGCAGTTTCGCCGGCGTAGACTCTGGAAACACCATATATTTT
TRBV2	many	-	TRBJ1-1	CASSSRGRWTEAFF	TGTGCCAGCAGTTCTCGGGGCCGGTGGACTGAAGCTTTCTTT
TRBV7-2	once	-	TRBJ2-7	CASSLAIGGLYEQYF	TGTGCCAGCAGCTTAGCGATCGGGGGGCTCTACGAGCAGTACTTC
TRBV27	-	TRBD1	TRBJ2-7	CASSSRTGGVYEQYF	TGTGCCAGCAGTTCCCGGACAGGGGGCGTCTACGAGCAGTACTTC
TRBV13	-	TRBD2	TRBJ2-1	CASSLLLAGASPNNEQFF	TGTGCCAGCAGCTTATTACTAGCGGGGGCGTCCCCCAACAATGAGCAGTTCTTC
TRBV5-1	-	TRBD2	TRBJ2-7	CASSVSGSIHEQYF	TGCGCCAGCAGCGTTAGCGGGAGTATCCACGAGCAGTACTTC
TRBV9	-	-	TRBJ1-4	CASSVGGATNEKLFF	TGTGCCAGCAGCGTAGGAGGGGCAACTAATGAAAAACTGTTTTTT
TRBV27	-	-	TRBJ1-1	CASSLVRGHTEAFF	TGTGCCAGCAGTTTGGTCAGGGGTCACACTGAAGCTTTCTTT
TRBV6-6	-	-	TRBJ2-2	CASSYLQTGELFF	TGTGCCAGCAGTTACTTACAAACCGGGGAGCTGTTTTTT
TRBV5-4	-	-	TRBJ2-5	CASSRIPTEETQYF	TGTGCCAGCAGCCGAATACCGACAGAAGAGACCCAGTACTTC
TRBV5-5	-	-	TRBJ1-5	CASSFGHGYQPQHF	TGTGCCAGCAGCTTCGGACACGGCTATCAGCCCCAGCATTTT
TRBV25-1	-	TRBD1	TRBJ2-2	CASSDGQGVGAVTGELFF	TGTGCCAGCAGTGATGGACAGGGCGTTGGGGCAGTCACCGGGGAGCTGTTTTTT
TRBV5-1	-	TRBD2	TRBJ2-5	CASSLVAGGAYQETQYF	TGCGCCAGCAGCTTGGTAGCGGGTGGAGCGTACCAAGAGACCCAGTACTTC
TRBV5-6	-	-	TRBJ1-2	CASSLREAPINGYTF	TGTGCCAGCAGCTTGCGGGAAGCCCCCATAAATGGCTACACCTTC
TRBV9	-	TRBD1	TRBJ1-5	CASSPGQGGNQPQHF	TGTGCCAGCAGCCCAGGACAGGGCGGCAATCAGCCCCAGCATTTT
TRBV7-2	-	TRBD1	TRBJ2-7	CASSPRTGSSYEQYF	TGTGCCAGCAGCCCCCGGACAGGATCCTCCTACGAGCAGTACTTC
TRBV28	-	TRBD2	TRBJ2-7	CASSRTSYGRTSYEQYF	TGTGCCAGCAGTAGAACCTCCTACGGCAGGACTAGCTACGAGCAGTACTTC
TRBV9	once	-	TRBJ1-1	CASSPNLGENTEAFF	TGTGCCAGCAGCCCCAATTTGGGGGAGAACACTGAAGCTTTCTTT
TRBV21-1	-	-	TRBJ2-7	CASSTRRLHRGSYEQYF	TGTGCCAGCAGCACCCGTCGACTCCATAGGGGCTCCTACGAGCAGTACTTC
TRBV6-5	-	-	TRBJ2-7	CASRSLNGFQQYF	TGTGCCAGCAGGTCCCTGAACGGGTTCCAGCAGTACTTC